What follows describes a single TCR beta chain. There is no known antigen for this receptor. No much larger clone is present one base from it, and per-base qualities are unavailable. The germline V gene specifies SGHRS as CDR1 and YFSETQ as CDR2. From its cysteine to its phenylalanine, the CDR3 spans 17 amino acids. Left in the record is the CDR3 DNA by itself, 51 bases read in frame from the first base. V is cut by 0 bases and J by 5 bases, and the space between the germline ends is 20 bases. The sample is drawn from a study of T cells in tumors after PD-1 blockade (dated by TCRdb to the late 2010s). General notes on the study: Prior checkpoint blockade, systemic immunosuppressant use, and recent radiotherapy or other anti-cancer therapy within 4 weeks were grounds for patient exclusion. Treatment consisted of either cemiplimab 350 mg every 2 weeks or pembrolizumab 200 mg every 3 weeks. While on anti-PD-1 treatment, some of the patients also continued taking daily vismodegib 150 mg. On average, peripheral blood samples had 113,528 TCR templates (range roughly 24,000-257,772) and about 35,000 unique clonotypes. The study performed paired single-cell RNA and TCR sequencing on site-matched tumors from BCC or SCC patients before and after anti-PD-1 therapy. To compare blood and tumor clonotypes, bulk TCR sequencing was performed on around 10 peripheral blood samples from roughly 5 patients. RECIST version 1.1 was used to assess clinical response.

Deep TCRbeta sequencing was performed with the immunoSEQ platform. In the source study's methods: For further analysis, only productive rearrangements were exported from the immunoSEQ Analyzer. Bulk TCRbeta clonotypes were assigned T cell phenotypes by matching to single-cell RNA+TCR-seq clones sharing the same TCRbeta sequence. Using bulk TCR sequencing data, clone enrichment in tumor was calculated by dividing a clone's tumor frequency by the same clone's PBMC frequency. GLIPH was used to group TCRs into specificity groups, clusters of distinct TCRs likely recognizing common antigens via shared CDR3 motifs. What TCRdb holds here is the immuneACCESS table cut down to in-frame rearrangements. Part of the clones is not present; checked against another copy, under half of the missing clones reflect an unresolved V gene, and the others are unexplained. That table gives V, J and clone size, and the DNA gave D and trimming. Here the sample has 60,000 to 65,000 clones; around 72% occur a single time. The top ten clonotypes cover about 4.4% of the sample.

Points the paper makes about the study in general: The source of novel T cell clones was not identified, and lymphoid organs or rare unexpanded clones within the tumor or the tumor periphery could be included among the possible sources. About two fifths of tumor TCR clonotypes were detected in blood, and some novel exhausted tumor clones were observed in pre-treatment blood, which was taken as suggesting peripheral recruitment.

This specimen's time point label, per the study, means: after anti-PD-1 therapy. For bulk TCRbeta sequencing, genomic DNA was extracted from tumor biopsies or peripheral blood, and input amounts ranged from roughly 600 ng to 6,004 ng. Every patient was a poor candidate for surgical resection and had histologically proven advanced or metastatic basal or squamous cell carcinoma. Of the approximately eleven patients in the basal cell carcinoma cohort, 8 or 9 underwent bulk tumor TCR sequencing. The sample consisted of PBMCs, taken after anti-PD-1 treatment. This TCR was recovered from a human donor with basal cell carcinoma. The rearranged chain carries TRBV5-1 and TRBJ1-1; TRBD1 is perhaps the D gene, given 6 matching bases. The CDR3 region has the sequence CASSLAVSVRGRTEAFF. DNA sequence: TGCGCCAGCAGCTTGGCAGTATCGGTCAGGGGTAGGACTGAAGCTTTCTTT.